The clone carrying this T cell receptor (beta chain) was seen a few times. The antigen is not known. TCRdb recomputed calls from the 5' RACE reads with MiXCR, one row per CDR3 protein. This table has fewer than 450,000 distinct CDR3 sequences, roughly 17% appearing once. The CDR3 contains 15 residues. The germline gives CDR1 MNHEY, CDR2 SMNVEV (reference sequence). V shed 3 bases, J shed 2 bases, and the junction held 4 bases outside the gene matches. This sample is part of a study of CD8 T cells in ankylosing spondylitis. Study results and caveats: Ankylosing spondylitis blood appeared to be characterized by a TCR beta motif of several highly homologous variants.

This clonotype was sampled from a male donor with ankylosing spondylitis. The sequencing input was blood, either unsorted or a sorted T cell fraction (not recorded which). The chain joins TRBV27 to TRBJ1-5; 7 bases match TRBD1. CDR3 sequence reads: CASSLRGRGNQPQHF. CDR3 in DNA: TGTGCCAGCAGTTTGAGGGGGCGAGGCAATCAGCCCCAGCATTTT.